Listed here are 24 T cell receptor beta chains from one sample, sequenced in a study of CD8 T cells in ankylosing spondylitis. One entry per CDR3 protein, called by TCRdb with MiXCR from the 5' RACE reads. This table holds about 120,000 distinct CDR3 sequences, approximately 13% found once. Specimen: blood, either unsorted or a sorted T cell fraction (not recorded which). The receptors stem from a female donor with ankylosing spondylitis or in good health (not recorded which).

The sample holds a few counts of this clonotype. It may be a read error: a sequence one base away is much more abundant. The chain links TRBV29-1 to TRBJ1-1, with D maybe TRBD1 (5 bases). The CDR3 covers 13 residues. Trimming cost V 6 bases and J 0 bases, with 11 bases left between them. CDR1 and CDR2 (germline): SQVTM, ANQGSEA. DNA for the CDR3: TGCAGCGTGAGGGGCACGTTGAACACTGAAGCTTTCTTT. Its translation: CSVRGTLNTEAFF.

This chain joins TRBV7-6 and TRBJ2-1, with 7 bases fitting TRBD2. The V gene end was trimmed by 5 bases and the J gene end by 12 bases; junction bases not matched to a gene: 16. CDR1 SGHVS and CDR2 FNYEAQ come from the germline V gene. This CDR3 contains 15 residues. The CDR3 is CASSRAGLTLEGQFF. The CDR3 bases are TGTGCCAGCAGCCGTGCGGGACTAACCTTAGAAGGGCAGTTCTTC.

The CDR3 sequence: CASSKTSGGSYNEQFF. As DNA, the CDR3 is TGCGCCAGCAGCAAAACTAGCGGGGGCTCCTACAATGAGCAGTTCTTC. This chain joins TRBV5-1 and TRBJ2-1; 11 bases are shared with TRBD2. The V gene end was trimmed by 4 bases and the J gene end by 0 bases; junction bases not matched to a gene: 3. Germline-derived CDR1 and CDR2 are SGHRS and YFSETQ. The CDR3 runs 16 residues.

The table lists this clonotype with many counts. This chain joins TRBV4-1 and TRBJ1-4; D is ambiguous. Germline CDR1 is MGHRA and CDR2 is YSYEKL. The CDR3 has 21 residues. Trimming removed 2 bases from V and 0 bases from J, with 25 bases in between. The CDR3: CASSQTSLQDSPTTTNEKLFF. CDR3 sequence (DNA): TGCGCCAGCAGCCAAACGTCTCTTCAGGACTCACCTACTACAACTAATGAAAAACTGTTTTTT.

CDR3 residues: CASSPDPKGNYGYTF. CDR3 DNA: TGTGCCAGCTCTCCCGACCCCAAGGGCAACTATGGCTACACCTTC. The rearrangement links TRBV18 to TRBJ1-2; D remains ambiguous. Germline CDR1 reads KGHSH; CDR2 reads LQKENI. This CDR3 is built from 15 residues. V lost 6 bases and J 2 bases, leaving 16 bases between the germline ends.

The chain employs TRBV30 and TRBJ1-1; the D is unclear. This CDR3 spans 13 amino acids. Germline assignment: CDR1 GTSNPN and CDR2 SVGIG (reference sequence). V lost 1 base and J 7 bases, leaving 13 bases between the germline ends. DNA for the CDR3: TGTGCCTGGAGTGCCGGTGTGGCAAATGAAGCTTTCTTT. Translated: CAWSAGVANEAFF.

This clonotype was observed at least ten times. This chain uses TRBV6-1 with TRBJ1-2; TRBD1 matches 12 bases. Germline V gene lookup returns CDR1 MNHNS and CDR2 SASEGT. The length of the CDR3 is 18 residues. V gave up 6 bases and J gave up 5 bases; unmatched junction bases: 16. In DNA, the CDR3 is TGTGCCAGCAGCCGTCGTCAGGGACAGGGGGCTTTCCTTTATGGCTACACCTTC. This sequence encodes CASSRRQGQGAFLYGYTF.

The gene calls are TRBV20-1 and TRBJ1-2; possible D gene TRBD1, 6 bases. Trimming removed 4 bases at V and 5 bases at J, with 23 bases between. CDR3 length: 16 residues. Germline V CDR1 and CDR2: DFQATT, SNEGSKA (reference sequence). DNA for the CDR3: TGCAGTGCTATAGGGGGGTTCGGGCATGGAGGGTATGGCTACACCTTC. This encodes CSAIGGFGHGGYGYTF.

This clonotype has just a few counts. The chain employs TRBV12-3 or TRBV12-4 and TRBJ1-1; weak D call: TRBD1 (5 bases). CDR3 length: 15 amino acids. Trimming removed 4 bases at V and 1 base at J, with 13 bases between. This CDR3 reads CASSSPPGGNTEAFF. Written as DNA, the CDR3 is TGTGCCAGCAGTTCCCCCCCCGGGGGGAACACTGAAGCTTTCTTT.

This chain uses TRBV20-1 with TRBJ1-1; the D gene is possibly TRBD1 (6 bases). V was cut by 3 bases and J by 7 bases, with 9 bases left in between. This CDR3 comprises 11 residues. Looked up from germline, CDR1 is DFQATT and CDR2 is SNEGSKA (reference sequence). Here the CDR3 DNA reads TGCAGTGCTAGTCGACAGGTTGAAGCTTTCTTT. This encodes CSASRQVEAFF.

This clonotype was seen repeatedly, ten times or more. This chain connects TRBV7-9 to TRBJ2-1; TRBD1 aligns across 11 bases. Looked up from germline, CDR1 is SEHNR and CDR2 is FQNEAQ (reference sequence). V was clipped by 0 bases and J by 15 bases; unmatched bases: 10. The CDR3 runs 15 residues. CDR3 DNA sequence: TGTGCCAGCAGCTTAGCTGGAGGGACAGGGGGTACTCCGTTCTTC. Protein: CASSLAGGTGGTPFF.

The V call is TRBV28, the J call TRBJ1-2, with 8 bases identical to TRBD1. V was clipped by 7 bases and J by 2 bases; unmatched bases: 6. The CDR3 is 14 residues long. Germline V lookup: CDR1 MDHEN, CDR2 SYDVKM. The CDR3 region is CASIHRGKNYGYTF. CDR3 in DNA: TGTGCCAGCATCCACAGGGGGAAGAACTATGGCTACACCTTC.

CDR3 loop: CASSPRGALPTFHEQYF. The DNA of the CDR3 is TGTGCCAGCTCACCAAGGGGGGCACTCCCAACATTCCACGAGCAGTACTTC. The chain recombines TRBV18 with TRBJ2-7; D is tentatively TRBD1 or TRBD2 (6 bases each). V gave up 2 bases and J gave up 5 bases, with 22 bases separating them. The CDR3 contains 17 residues. Germline lookup yields CDR1 KGHSH and CDR2 LQKENI.

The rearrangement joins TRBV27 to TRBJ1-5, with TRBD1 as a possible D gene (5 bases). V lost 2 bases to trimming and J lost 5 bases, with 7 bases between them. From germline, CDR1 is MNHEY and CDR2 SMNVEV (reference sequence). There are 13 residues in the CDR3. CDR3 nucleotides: TGTGCCAGCAGTTTACAGGGAGATCAGCCCCAGCATTTT. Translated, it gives CASSLQGDQPQHF.

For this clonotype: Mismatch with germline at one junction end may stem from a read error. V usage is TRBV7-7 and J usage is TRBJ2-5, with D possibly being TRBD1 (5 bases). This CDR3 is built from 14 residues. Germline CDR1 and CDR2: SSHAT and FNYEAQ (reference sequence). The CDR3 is CASSLGAAQETQYF. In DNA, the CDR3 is TGTGCTAGCAGCTTAGGGGCGGCCCAAGAGACCCAGTACTTC.

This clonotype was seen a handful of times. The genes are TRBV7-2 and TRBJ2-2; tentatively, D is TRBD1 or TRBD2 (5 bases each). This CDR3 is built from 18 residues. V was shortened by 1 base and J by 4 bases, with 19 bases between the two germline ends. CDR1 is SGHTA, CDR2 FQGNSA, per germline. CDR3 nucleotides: TGTGCCAGCAGCTTAGAACTGGCTCAGGGACCGGGCACCGGGGAGCTGTTTTTT. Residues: CASSLELAQGPGTGELFF.

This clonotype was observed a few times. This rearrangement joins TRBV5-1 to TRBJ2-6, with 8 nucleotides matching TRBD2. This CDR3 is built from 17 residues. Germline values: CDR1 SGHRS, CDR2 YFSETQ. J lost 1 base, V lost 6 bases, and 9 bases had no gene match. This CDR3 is CASNTGTSLSGANVLTF. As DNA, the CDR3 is TGCGCCAGCAACACCGGGACTAGTCTATCTGGGGCCAACGTCCTGACTTTC.

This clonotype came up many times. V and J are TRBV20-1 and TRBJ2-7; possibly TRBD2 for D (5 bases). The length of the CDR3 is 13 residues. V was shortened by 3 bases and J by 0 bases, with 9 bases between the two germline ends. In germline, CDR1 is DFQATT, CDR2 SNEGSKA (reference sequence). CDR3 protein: CSASTGSSYEQYF. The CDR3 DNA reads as TGCAGTGCTAGTACGGGAAGCTCCTACGAGCAGTACTTC.

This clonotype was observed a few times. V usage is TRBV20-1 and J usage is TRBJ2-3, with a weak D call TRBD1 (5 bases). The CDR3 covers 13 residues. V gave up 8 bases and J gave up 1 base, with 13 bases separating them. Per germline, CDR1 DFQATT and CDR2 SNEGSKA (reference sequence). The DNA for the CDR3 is TGCAGTCAGGGCTCCTTAGGCACAGATACGCAGTATTTT. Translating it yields CSQGSLGTDTQYF.

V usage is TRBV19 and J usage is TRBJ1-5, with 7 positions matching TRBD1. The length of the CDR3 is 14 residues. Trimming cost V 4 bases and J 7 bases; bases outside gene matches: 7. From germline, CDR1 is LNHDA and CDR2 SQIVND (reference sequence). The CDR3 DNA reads TGTGCCAGTAGTAGATACAGGGGTGGCCAGCCCCAGCATTTT. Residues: CASSRYRGGQPQHF. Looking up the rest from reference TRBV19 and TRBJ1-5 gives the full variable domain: DGGITQSPKYLFRKEGQNVTLSCEQNLNHDAMYWYRQDPGQGLRLIYYSQIVNDFQKGDIAEGYSVSREKKESFPLTVTSAQKNPTAFYLCASSRYRGGQPQHFGDGTRLSIL.

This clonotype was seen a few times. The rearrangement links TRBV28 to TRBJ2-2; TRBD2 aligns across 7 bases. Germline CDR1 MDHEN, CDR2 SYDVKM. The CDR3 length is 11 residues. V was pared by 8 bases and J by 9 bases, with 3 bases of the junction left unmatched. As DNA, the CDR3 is TGTGCCAGCTACGGGGGGAGGGAGCTGTTTTTT. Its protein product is CASYGGRELFF. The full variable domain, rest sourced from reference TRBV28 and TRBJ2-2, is DVKVTQSSRYLVKRTGEKVFLECVQDMDHENMFWYRQDPGLGLRLIYFSYDVKMKEKGDIPEGYSVSREKKERFSLILESASTNQTSMYLCASYGGRELFFGEGSRLTVL.

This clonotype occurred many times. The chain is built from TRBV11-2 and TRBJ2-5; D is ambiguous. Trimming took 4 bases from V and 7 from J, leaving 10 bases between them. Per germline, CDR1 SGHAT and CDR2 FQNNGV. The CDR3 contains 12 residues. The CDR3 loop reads CASSYTVGTQYF. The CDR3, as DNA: TGTGCCAGCAGCTATACGGTCGGGACCCAGTACTTC.

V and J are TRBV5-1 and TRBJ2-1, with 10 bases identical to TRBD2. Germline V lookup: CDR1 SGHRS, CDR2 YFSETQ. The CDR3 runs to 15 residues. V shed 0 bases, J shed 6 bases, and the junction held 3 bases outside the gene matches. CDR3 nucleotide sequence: TGCGCCAGCAGCTTGGCTAGCGGGAGTTTCAATGAGCAGTTCTTC. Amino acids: CASSLASGSFNEQFF.

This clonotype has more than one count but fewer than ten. The chain's CDR3 is CASTSGFTGELFF. The CDR3 DNA is TGTGCCAGTACAAGCGGGTTCACCGGGGAGCTGTTTTTT. V usage is TRBV19 and J usage is TRBJ2-2, with D perhaps matching TRBD2 (6 bases). CDR1 and CDR2 from the germline V gene are LNHDA and SQIVND (reference sequence). Trimming took off 7 bases at V and 4 bases at J, with 10 bases between the two ends. The CDR3 consists of 13 residues.